The 25 T cell receptor beta chains reported below all come from one sample, sequenced in a study of Graves' ophthalmopathy and Graves' hyperthyroidism (dated by TCRdb to 2016 to 2018). The sequencer listed for this sample is Illumina HiSeq 2000. For repertoire sequencing, TCR beta CDR3 regions were amplified from RNA transcripts. The first round of RT-PCR was done with HTBI primers and the Qiagen OneStep RT-PCR kit, and was followed by a second round of multiplex PCR, then size selection and purification. TCRdb handled the public reads itself, with Q25 trimming in fastp and clone calling in MiXCR, and kept productive beta chains. Entries that share a CDR3 protein sequence are merged under the most common genes and DNA. The sample records some 400,000 distinct CDR3 sequences, roughly 18% of which are singletons. 1.6% of the sample rests with the top ten. Sequences were obtained from peripheral blood. The source is a woman younger than 35 with Graves' ophthalmopathy. Donor details come from another sample of the same person, matched by shared clones.

This clonotype was seen many times. This chain connects TRBV10-2 to TRBJ1-1; 9 bases align to TRBD1. The CDR3 is made up of 14 amino acids. CDR1 WSHSY and CDR2 SAAADI come from the germline V gene. V trimming: 6 bases; J trimming: 2 bases; junction bases outside the gene matches: 4. CDR3 sequence reads: CASRDRGINTEAFF. The CDR3 nucleotides read TGCGCCAGCAGGGACAGGGGAATTAACACTGAAGCTTTCTTT.

This clonotype was observed many times. The chain has TRBV7-2 and TRBJ1-5; D not resolved. Germline CDR1 SGHTA, CDR2 FQGNSA. This CDR3 region has 15 residues. V was pared by 5 bases and J by 1 base, with 12 bases between. CDR3 DNA: TGTGCCAGCAGCCCTGGGATCGGGAGCAATCAGCCCCAGCATTTT. Residues: CASSPGIGSNQPQHF.

This clonotype showed up many times. The chain employs TRBV2 and TRBJ1-1; TRBD1 might be the D (6 bases). This CDR3 contains 13 residues. Germline CDR1 is SNHLY and CDR2 is FYNNEI. With 6 bases removed from V and 4 bases from J, the gap between germline ends came to 12 bases. For the CDR3, the DNA is TGTGCCAGCAGCGCAGGGGAGGGCACTGAAGCTTTCTTT. Translating it yields CASSAGEGTEAFF.

This clonotype was seen at least ten times. The CDR3 region has the DNA TGTGCCAGCAGCTCAGGGGCTGAAGCTTTCTTT. Translating it yields CASSSGAEAFF. The chain is built from TRBV7-2 and TRBJ1-1; D perhaps matches TRBD1 (6 bases). V was trimmed by 4 bases and J by 6 bases, leaving 6 bases between them. CDR3 length equals 11 residues. Germline V CDR1 and CDR2: SGHTA, FQGNSA. Full variable domain (missing parts from reference TRBV7-2 and TRBJ1-1): GAGVSQSPSNKVTEKGKDVELRCDPISGHTALYWYRQSLGQGLEFLIYFQGNSAPDKSGLPSDRFSAERTGGSVSTLTIQRTQQEDSAVYLCASSSGAEAFFGQGTRLTVV.

This clonotype has ten or more counts. V is TRBV12-3 or TRBV12-4 and J is TRBJ1-6; the match to TRBD1 covers 7 bases. J was trimmed by 6 bases and V by 3 bases; bases with no gene match: 8. The CDR3 spans 16 residues. CDR3 residues: CASSFRGGGGNSPLHF. CDR3 nucleotide sequence: TGTGCCAGCAGTTTCAGGGGGGGAGGGGGTAATTCACCCCTCCACTTT.

This clonotype was recorded many times. The chain is built from TRBV15 and TRBJ2-5, with unresolved D. Trimming removed 0 bases from V and 0 bases from J, with 5 bases in between. This CDR3 region has 14 residues. CDR1 is LNHNV, CDR2 YYDKDF, per germline (reference sequence). The CDR3 sequence: CATSREQYQETQYF. CDR3 coding DNA: TGTGCCACCAGCAGAGAACAGTACCAAGAGACCCAGTACTTC.

The chain is built from TRBV12-3 or TRBV12-4 and TRBJ1-6; no clear D gene. The CDR3 is 13 residues long. V was trimmed by 6 bases and J by 6 bases, leaving 9 bases between them. The CDR3 loop is CASSTDRNSPLHF. CDR3 DNA: TGTGCCAGCAGCACGGACCGTAATTCACCCCTCCACTTT.

This clonotype was recorded many times. The rearrangement links TRBV6-5 to TRBJ1-1, with a tentative D call TRBD1 (5 bases). Germline loops: CDR1 MNHEY, CDR2 SVGAGI. The CDR3 sequence is 13 residues long. Trimming cost V 2 bases and J 5 bases, with 9 bases left between them. CDR3 protein: CASSYRGGTEAFF. CDR3 nucleotide sequence: TGTGCCAGCAGTTACAGGGGAGGTACTGAAGCTTTCTTT.

This clonotype was recorded many times. The J gene is TRBJ2-3, the V gene TRBV27; D not certain. The V gene lost 2 bases and the J gene lost 6 bases, with 9 bases spanning the gap. The CDR3 sequence is 13 residues long. CDR1 MNHEY and CDR2 SMNVEV come from the germline V gene (reference sequence). The CDR3 is CASSLSPLDTQYF. CDR3 nucleotide sequence: TGTGCCAGCAGTTTAAGTCCCCTGGATACGCAGTATTTT.

This clonotype has ten or more counts. The V call is TRBV3-2, the J call TRBJ1-2; the D segment call TRBD1 is taken from the table without a DNA check. TRBV3-2 is termed a pseudogene. The CDR3 has 16 residues. CDR3 in amino acids: CASSQTGQGRNYGYTF. CDR3 nucleotide sequence: TGTGCCAGCAGCCAAACCGGACAGGGACGCAACTATGGCTACACCTTC.

This clonotype showed up many times. The V call is TRBV6-5, the J call TRBJ1-2; D call uncertain. V was clipped by 11 bases and J by 3 bases, with 25 bases between them. The germline V gene has CDR1 MNHEY and CDR2 SVGAGI. This CDR3 has 16 amino acids. CDR3 bases: TGTGCCCCCAAGTTATGGGCAGTTCGAGATTACTATGGCTACACCTTC. Translated: CAPKLWAVRDYYGYTF.

This clonotype was observed at least ten times. The chain recombines TRBV11-1 with TRBJ2-7; D unclear. V dropped 4 bases and J dropped 0 bases, with 16 bases sitting between them. Germline values: CDR1 SGHAT, CDR2 FQDESV (reference sequence). The CDR3 spans 16 residues. The CDR3, as DNA: TGTGCCAGCAGCTCGCCCGGGTCGCGGAGCTCCTACGAGCAGTACTTC. It codes for CASSSPGSRSSYEQYF.

This clonotype was seen many times. The V and J genes are TRBV6-2 or TRBV6-3 and TRBJ2-7; D unclear. The CDR3 extends over 11 amino acids. The V gene's germline CDR1 is MNHEY and CDR2 SVGEGT. Trimming stripped 6 bases from V and 6 bases from J, with 9 bases between. The DNA for the CDR3 is TGTGCCAGCAGCCAGGTAGGCGAGCAGTACTTC. Translating it yields CASSQVGEQYF.

This clonotype was picked up many times. J is TRBJ1-1 and V is TRBV6-1, with D perhaps matching TRBD1 (6 bases). Germline CDR1 reads MNHNS; CDR2 reads SASEGT. V dropped 4 bases and J dropped 1 base, with 13 bases sitting between them. The CDR3 is 15 residues long. CDR3 nucleotides: TGTGCCAGCAGTGTATTGCAGGGGCGGAACACTGAAGCTTTCTTT. Translated, it gives CASSVLQGRNTEAFF.

This clonotype was seen repeatedly, ten times or more. V is TRBV7-3 and J is TRBJ1-3; D perhaps matches TRBD1 (5 bases). Germline-derived CDR1 and CDR2 are SGHTA and FQGTGA. The CDR3 sequence is 13 residues long. The ends were cut back, 3 bases at V and 4 bases at J, with 7 bases in the middle. In DNA form, the CDR3 reads TGTGCCAGCAGCTTGGGACGAGGAAACACCATATATTTT. Translating gives CASSLGRGNTIYF.

V is TRBV2 and J is TRBJ2-7; 9 nucleotides line up with TRBD2. Per the germline V gene, CDR1 is SNHLY and CDR2 is FYNNEI. The CDR3 is 19 residues long. V dropped 3 bases and J dropped 6; count of bases not matched to a gene: 21. CDR3 nucleotides: TGTGCCAGCAGTGAGCACGCGGAGAGCGGGAGGTATTCTGGGAGCGAGCAGTACTTC. It specifies CASSEHAESGRYSGSEQYF.

The chain uses TRBV11-2 and TRBJ1-1; 9 bases align to TRBD1. The V and J ends lost 6 bases and 10 bases, in that order; junction bases with no gene match: 6. This CDR3 has 12 amino acids. Germline loops: CDR1 SGHAT, CDR2 FQNNGV. CDR3 protein: CASSNRGLGAFF. CDR3 sequence (DNA): TGTGCCAGCAGTAACAGGGGGCTCGGAGCTTTCTTT.

The table lists this clonotype with many counts. The rearrangement uses TRBV28 and TRBJ1-1; D call uncertain. Looked up from germline, CDR1 is MDHEN and CDR2 is SYDVKM. Trimming took off 8 bases at V and 5 bases at J, with 12 bases between the two ends. The CDR3 is 12 residues long. The CDR3 DNA is TGTGCCAGCCTACAAAGTAGTACTGAAGCTTTCTTT. This translates into CASLQSSTEAFF.

This clonotype was counted a few times. The rearrangement joins TRBV10-3 to TRBJ1-5; TRBD1 matches at 9 bases. Germline CDR1 and CDR2: ENHRY and SYGVKD. V was clipped by 6 bases and J by 6 bases; unmatched bases: 6. CDR3 size: 14 residues. CDR3: CAIREQGAGQPQHF. CDR3 nucleotide sequence: TGTGCCATCAGGGAACAGGGGGCAGGTCAGCCCCAGCATTTT.

The chain links TRBV12-5 to TRBJ1-5; no clear D gene. The CDR3 contains 15 residues. Trimming cost V 2 bases and J 5 bases, with 13 bases left between them. Germline V gives CDR1 LGHNT, CDR2 FRNRAP. Here the CDR3 reads CASGLRPGIHQPQHF. The CDR3 coding sequence is TGTGCTAGTGGTTTGCGCCCGGGTATTCATCAGCCCCAGCATTTT. Full variable domain (outside the CDR3, taken from reference TRBV12-5 and TRBJ1-5): DARVTQTPRHKVTEMGQEVTMRCQPILGHNTVFWYRQTMMQGLELLAYFRNRAPLDDSGMPKDRFSAEMPDATLATLKIQPSEPRDSAVYFCASGLRPGIHQPQHFGDGTRLSIL.

This clonotype was found many times. V gene TRBV28 combines with J gene TRBJ2-7; TRBD1 agrees at 10 bases. V lost 5 bases and J lost 5; bases outside the gene matches: 9. The germline CDR1 and CDR2 sequences are MDHEN and SYDVKM. This CDR3 comprises 15 residues. The CDR3 sequence is CASSESGTGAHEQYF. The CDR3 DNA is TGTGCCAGCAGTGAATCCGGGACAGGGGCACACGAGCAGTACTTC.

This clonotype occurred many times. The chain links TRBV3-1 to TRBJ1-2; possibly TRBD1 for D (6 bases). CDR1 and CDR2 (germline): LGHDT, YNNKEL (reference sequence). Trimming took off 5 bases at V and 3 bases at J, with 16 bases between the two ends. The CDR3 is 15 residues long. The CDR3 sequence is CASSVRTRQDYGYTF. CDR3 DNA sequence: TGTGCCAGCAGCGTTAGAACAAGACAGGACTATGGCTACACCTTC. The full variable domain, completed using reference TRBV3-1 and TRBJ1-2, is DTAVSQTPKYLVTQMGNDKSIKCEQNLGHDTMYWYKQDSKKFLKIMFSYNNKELIINETVPNRFSPKSPDKAHLNLHINSLELGDSAVYFCASSVRTRQDYGYTFGSGTRLTVV.

The sample holds many counts of this clonotype. The J gene is TRBJ2-7, the V gene TRBV6-1; D is perhaps TRBD1 or TRBD2 (5 bases each). The germline gives CDR1 MNHNS, CDR2 SASEGT. V lost 8 bases, J lost 4 bases, and 24 bases lay in between. This CDR3 spans 16 amino acids. CDR3 in DNA: TGTGCCAGCGACGGGACCTTGGGCTGCGGGCCATACGAGCAGTACTTC. It specifies CASDGTLGCGPYEQYF.

This clonotype has ten or more counts. CDR3 residues: CASSLVGLREQYF. CDR3 in DNA: TGTGCCAGCAGCTTAGTAGGACTTCGGGAGCAGTACTTC. The V and J genes are TRBV7-2 and TRBJ2-7, with D tentatively TRBD2 (5 bases). There are 13 residues in the CDR3. The germline CDR1 and CDR2 sequences are SGHTA and FQGNSA. Trimming took 1 base from V and 7 from J, leaving 11 bases between them.

This clonotype was observed a single time. This sequence joins TRBV28 and TRBJ1-6, with 9 bases identical to TRBD1. The germline V gene has CDR1 MDHEN and CDR2 SYDVKM. Unmatched junction bases numbered 8, after V lost 4 bases and J lost 13 bases. The CDR3 loop spans 14 amino acids. CDR3 in DNA: TGTGCCAGCAGTTCTGAGGGGACAGGGACGCCCCTCCACTTT. Amino acid sequence: CASSSEGTGTPLHF.